These T cell receptor beta chains were read from a single sample in a study of CD8 T cells in Susac syndrome. TCRdb reanalysed the immunoSEQ multiplex PCR reads using MiXCR and keeps one entry per CDR3 protein. This sample has 160,000 or so distinct CDR3 sequences, with about 94% found just once. The sequenced sample consisted of CD8+ T cells from PBMCs. Receptors were obtained from a human donor with multiple sclerosis. CDR3s include the opening cysteine and the closing phenylalanine or tryptophan. A D gene is named only where the DNA matches it firmly. Clone size, where shown, is once, few, many, or a class for clones that have expanded.

>TRBV9|TRBJ2-7|-|TRBD2
CASSSGGTSYEQYF
TGTGCCAGCAGTTCCGGGGGGACCTCCTACGAGCAGTACTTC
>TRBV6-5|TRBJ2-5|-|-
CASSYAGVSETQYF
TGTGCCAGCAGTTACGCAGGAGTCAGTGAGACCCAGTACTTC
>TRBV7-9|TRBJ2-3|-|-
CASSLSRGPTDTQYF
TGTGCCAGCAGCCTCTCTCGGGGACCCACAGATACGCAGTATTTT
>TRBV12-3/TRBV12-4|TRBJ1-2|-|-
CASSRQQGSWGYTF
TGTGCCAGCAGCCGCCAACAGGGCTCGTGGGGCTACACCTTC
>TRBV2|TRBJ1-1|-|TRBD1
CATLPDRVNGAFF
TGTGCCACCCTCCCGGACAGGGTCAATGGAGCTTTCTTT
>TRBV7-6|TRBJ2-5|-|TRBD2
CASIPLAGAQETQYF
TGTGCCAGCATCCCACTAGCGGGGGCGCAAGAGACCCAGTACTTC
>TRBV20-1|TRBJ1-1|-|-
CSAIVGGAVTEAFF
TGCAGTGCTATCGTCGGGGGGGCGGTCACTGAAGCTTTCTTT
>TRBV20-1|TRBJ1-5|-|-
CSASGDGELQPQHF
TGCAGTGCTAGTGGGGATGGAGAGCTTCAGCCCCAGCATTTT
>TRBV20-1|TRBJ2-1|-|TRBD2
CSAPGLAGQFF
TGCAGTGCCCCGGGACTAGCGGGGCAGTTCTTC
>TRBV29-1|TRBJ2-3|-|-
CSVPPFGGGGDTQYF
TGCAGCGTTCCTCCTTTCGGGGGCGGAGGAGATACGCAGTATTTT
>TRBV13|TRBJ2-3|-|TRBD1
CASSHEDRARTDTQYF
TGTGCCAGCAGTCATGAGGACAGGGCCCGCACAGATACGCAGTATTTT
>TRBV9|TRBJ1-2|-|-
CASLGPDYGYTF
TGTGCCAGCCTCGGCCCTGACTATGGCTACACCTTC
>TRBV29-1|TRBJ2-1|-|-
CSVWQPDSRYNEQFF
TGCAGCGTTTGGCAGCCGGACAGCCGGTACAATGAGCAGTTCTTC
>TRBV29-1|TRBJ2-7|-|-
CSVVGGGGYEQYF
TGCAGCGTTGTCGGGGGAGGCGGCTACGAGCAGTACTTC
>TRBV27|TRBJ1-4|-|TRBD1
CASSSIWDRNNEKLFF
TGTGCCAGCAGTTCGATTTGGGACAGGAATAATGAAAAACTGTTTTTT
>TRBV13|TRBJ2-7|once|TRBD2
CASSSRSPSGGSSSYEQYF
TGTGCCAGCAGCTCCCGTAGTCCTAGCGGGGGGTCTAGCTCCTACGAGCAGTACTTC
>TRBV29-1|TRBJ1-2|-|TRBD1
CSVGPGGNYGYTF
TGCAGCGTTGGGCCAGGGGGTAACTATGGCTACACCTTC
>TRBV30|TRBJ2-7|-|TRBD1
CAWSVGTGSEQYF
TGTGCCTGGAGTGTCGGGACAGGAAGCGAGCAGTACTTC
>TRBV29-1|TRBJ1-1|once|-
CSVGTLAFF
TGCAGCGTTGGGACCCTAGCTTTCTTT
>TRBV20-1|TRBJ2-1|-|-
CSALPRDSYNEQFF
TGCAGTGCTTTGCCGAGGGATTCCTACAATGAGCAGTTCTTC